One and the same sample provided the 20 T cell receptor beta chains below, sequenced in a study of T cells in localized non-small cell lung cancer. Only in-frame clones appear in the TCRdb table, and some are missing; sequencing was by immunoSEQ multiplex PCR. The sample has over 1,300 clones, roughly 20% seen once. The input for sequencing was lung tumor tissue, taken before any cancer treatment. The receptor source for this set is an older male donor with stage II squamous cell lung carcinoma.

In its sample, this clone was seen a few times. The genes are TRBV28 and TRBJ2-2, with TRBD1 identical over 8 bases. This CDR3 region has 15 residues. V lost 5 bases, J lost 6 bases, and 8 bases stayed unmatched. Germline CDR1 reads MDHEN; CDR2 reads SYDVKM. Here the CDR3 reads CASSGMTGVSGELFF. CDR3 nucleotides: TGTGCCAGCAGTGGAATGACAGGGGTCTCCGGGGAGCTGTTTTTT. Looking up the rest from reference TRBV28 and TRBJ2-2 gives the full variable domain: DVKVTQSSRYLVKRTGEKVFLECVQDMDHENMFWYRQDPGLGLRLIYFSYDVKMKEKGDIPEGYSVSREKKERFSLILESASTNQTSMYLCASSGMTGVSGELFFGEGSRLTVL.

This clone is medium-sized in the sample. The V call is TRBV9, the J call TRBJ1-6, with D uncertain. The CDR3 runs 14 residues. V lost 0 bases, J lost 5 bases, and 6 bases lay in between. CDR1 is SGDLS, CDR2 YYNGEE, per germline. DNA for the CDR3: TGTGCCAGCAGCGTAGATAGCAATAATTCACCCCTCCACTTT. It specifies CASSVDSNNSPLHF. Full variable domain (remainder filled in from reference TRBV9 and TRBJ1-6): DSGVTQTPKHLITATGQRVTLRCSPRSGDLSVYWYQQSLDQGLQFLIQYYNGEERAKGNILERFSAQQFPDLHSELNLSSLELGDSALYFCASSVDSNNSPLHFGNGTRLTVT.

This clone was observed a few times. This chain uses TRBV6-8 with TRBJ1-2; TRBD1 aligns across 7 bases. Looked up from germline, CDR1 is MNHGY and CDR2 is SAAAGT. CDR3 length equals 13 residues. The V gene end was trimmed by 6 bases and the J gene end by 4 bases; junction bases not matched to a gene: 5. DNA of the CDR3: TGTGCCAGCAGCCCCGGGACAGTCTATGGCTACACCTTC. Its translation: CASSPGTVYGYTF.

CDR3 sequence: CASSHGTGGADDTQYF. The CDR3 DNA follows: TGTGCCAGCTCCCATGGGACAGGGGGCGCCGATGATACGCAGTATTTT. This chain uses TRBV18 with TRBJ2-3, with 12 bases that match TRBD1. The CDR3 is 16 residues long. Germline CDR1 KGHSH, CDR2 LQKENI. After removal of 6 bases from V and 6 bases from J, the junction contained 10 bases not matched to a gene.

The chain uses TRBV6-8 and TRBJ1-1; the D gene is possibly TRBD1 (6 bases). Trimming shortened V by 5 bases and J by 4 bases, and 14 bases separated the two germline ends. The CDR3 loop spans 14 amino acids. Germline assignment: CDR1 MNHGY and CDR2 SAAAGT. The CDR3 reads CASSVAGAGTEAFF. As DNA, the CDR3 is TGTGCCAGCAGTGTGGCGGGGGCGGGCACTGAAGCTTTCTTT.

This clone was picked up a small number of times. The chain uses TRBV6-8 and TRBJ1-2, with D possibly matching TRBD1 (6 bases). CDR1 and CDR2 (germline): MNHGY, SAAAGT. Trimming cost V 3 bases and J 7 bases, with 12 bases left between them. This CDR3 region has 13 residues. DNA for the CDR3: TGTGCCAGCAGTTATGGACAGACAGTTGGCTACACCTTC. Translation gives CASSYGQTVGYTF.

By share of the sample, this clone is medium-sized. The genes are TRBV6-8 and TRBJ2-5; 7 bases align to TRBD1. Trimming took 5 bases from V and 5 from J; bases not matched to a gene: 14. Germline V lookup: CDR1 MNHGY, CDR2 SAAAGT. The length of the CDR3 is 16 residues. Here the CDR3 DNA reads TGTGCCAGCAGTGCGGAAGTTTACAGGGGTCGGGAGACCCAGTACTTC. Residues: CASSAEVYRGRETQYF.

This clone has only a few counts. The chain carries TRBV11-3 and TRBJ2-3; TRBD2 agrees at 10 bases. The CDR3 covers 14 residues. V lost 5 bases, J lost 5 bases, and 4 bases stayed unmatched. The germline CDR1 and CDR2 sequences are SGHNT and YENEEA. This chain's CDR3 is CASSGSGGRDTQYF. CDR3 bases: TGTGCCAGCAGCGGTAGCGGGGGGCGAGATACGCAGTATTTT.

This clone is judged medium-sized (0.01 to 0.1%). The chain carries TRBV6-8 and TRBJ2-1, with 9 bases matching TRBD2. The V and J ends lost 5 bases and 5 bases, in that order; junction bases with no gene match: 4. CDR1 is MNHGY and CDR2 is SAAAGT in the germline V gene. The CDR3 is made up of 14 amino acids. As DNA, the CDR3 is TGTGCCAGCAGTACTAGCGGGCCACACAATGAGCAGTTCTTC. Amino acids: CASSTSGPHNEQFF.

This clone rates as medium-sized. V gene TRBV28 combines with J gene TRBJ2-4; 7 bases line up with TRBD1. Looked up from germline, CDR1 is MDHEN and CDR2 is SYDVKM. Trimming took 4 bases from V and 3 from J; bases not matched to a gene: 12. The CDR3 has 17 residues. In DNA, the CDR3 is TGTGCCAGCAGTTCCAGCGCGACCTCAGGGGGCAAAAACATTCAGTACTTC. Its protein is CASSSSATSGGKNIQYF.

CDR3 amino acids: CASRPAAGDYGYTF. CDR3 coding DNA: TGTGCCAGCAGACCTGCGGCTGGGGACTATGGCTACACCTTC. The chain joins TRBV6-8 to TRBJ1-2; no firm D call. V dropped 6 bases and J dropped 3 bases, with 14 bases sitting between them. Germline V gene lookup returns CDR1 MNHGY and CDR2 SAAAGT. This CDR3 contains 14 residues.

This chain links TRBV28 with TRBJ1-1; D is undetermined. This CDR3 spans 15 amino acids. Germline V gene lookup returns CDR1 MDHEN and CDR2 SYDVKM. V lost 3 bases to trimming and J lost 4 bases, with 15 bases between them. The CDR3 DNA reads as TGTGCCAGCAGTTTCATTACGGGGATAGGCACTGAAGCTTTCTTT. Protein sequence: CASSFITGIGTEAFF. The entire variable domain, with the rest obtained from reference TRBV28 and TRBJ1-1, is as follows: DVKVTQSSRYLVKRTGEKVFLECVQDMDHENMFWYRQDPGLGLRLIYFSYDVKMKEKGDIPEGYSVSREKKERFSLILESASTNQTSMYLCASSFITGIGTEAFFGQGTRLTVV.

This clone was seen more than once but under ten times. CDR3 sequence reads: CATGIGQGFRNEQYF. As DNA, the CDR3 is TGTGCCACCGGTATCGGACAGGGGTTCCGGAACGAGCAGTACTTC. The rearrangement links TRBV15 to TRBJ2-7; 9 bases map to TRBD1. In germline, CDR1 is LNHNV, CDR2 YYDKDF (reference sequence). CDR3 length: 15 amino acids. The V segment lost 8 bases and the J segment 5 bases; nucleotides outside the gene matches: 13.

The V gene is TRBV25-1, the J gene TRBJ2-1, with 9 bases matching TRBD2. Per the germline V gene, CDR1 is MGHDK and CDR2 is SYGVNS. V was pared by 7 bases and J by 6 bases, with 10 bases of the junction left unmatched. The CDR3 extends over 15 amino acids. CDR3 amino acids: CASTLSLAGSNEQFF. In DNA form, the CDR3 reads TGTGCCAGCACTTTATCTCTAGCGGGGTCCAATGAGCAGTTCTTC. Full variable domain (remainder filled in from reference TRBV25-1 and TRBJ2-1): EADIYQTPRYLVIGTGKKITLECSQTMGHDKMYWYQQDPGMELHLIHYSYGVNSTEKGDLSSESTVSRIRTEHFPLTLESARPSHTSQYLCASTLSLAGSNEQFFGPGTRLTVL.

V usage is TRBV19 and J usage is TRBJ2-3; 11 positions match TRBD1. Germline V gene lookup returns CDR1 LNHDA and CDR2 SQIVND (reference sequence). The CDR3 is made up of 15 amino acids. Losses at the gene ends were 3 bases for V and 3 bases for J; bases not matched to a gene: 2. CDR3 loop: CASSIGQGATDTQYF. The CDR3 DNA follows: TGTGCCAGTAGTATTGGACAGGGGGCAACAGATACGCAGTATTTT.

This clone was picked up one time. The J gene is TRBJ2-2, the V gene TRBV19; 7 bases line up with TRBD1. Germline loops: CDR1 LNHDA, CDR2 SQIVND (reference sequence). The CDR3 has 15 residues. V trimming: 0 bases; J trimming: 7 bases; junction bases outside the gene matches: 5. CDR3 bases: TGTGCCAGTAGTATAGATTTAGGGGGCTTCGGGGAGCTGTTTTTT. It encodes CASSIDLGGFGELFF.

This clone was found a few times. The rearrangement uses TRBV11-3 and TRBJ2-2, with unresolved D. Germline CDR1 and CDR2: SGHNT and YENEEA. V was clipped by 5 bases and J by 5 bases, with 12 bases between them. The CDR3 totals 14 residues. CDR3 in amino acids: CASSPQTLTGELFF. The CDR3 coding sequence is TGTGCCAGCAGCCCCCAGACACTTACCGGGGAGCTGTTTTTT. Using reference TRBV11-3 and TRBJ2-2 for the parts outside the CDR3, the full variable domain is EAGVVQSPRYKIIEKKQPVAFWCNPISGHNTLYWYLQNLGQGPELLIRYENEEAVDDSQLPKDRFSAERLKGVDSTLKIQPAELGDSAVYLCASSPQTLTGELFFGEGSRLTVL.

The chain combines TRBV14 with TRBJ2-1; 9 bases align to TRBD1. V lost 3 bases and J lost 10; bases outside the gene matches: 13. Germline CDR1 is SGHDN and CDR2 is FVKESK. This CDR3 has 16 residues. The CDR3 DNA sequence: TGTGCCAGCAGCCACTTATTCGACAGGGGGAGTAGGGAGCAGTTCTTC. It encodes CASSHLFDRGSREQFF.

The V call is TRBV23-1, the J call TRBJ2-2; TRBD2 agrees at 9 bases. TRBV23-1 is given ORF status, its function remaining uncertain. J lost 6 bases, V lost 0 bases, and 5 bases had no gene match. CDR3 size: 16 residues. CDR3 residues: CASSQSGLARAGELFF. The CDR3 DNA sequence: TGCGCCAGCAGTCAATCCGGACTAGCGAGGGCCGGGGAGCTGTTTTTT.

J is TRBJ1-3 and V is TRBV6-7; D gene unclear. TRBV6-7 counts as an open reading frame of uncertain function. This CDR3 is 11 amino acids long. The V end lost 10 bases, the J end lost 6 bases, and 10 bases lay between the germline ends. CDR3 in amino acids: CAIKGENTIYF. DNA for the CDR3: TGTGCCATCAAGGGAGAAAACACCATATATTTT.